This is a list of T cell receptor beta chains from one sample in a study of regulatory T cells in long-lasting Graves disease. From the multiplex PCR reads, TCRdb called clonotypes with MiXCR, one entry per CDR3 protein. The repertoire holds roughly 500,000 distinct CDR3 sequences, with 20% to 25% as singletons. The specimen was peripheral blood mononuclear cells (PBMCs), collected when the disease was refractory, from a patient treated with antithyroid drugs. Every receptor here comes from a female donor with Graves disease. CDR3s leave out the opening cysteine and the closing phenylalanine or tryptophan.

j_gene	v_gene	CDR3aa
TRBJ2-1	TRBV12-3/TRBV12-4	ASSQGANEQF
TRBJ2-7	TRBV6-1	ASSPESDSYEQY
TRBJ1-2	TRBV5-8	ASTLFDGPTYGYT
TRBJ1-4	TRBV6-5	ASSYESADATNEKLF
TRBJ2-5	TRBV20-1	SAYALTGRYQETQY
TRBJ1-5	TRBV28	ASSLSGQLEPQH
TRBJ1-5	TRBV20-1	SARLGTGGQPQH
TRBJ1-2	TRBV12-3/TRBV12-4	ASSFSPGSLTYGYT
TRBJ2-3	TRBV20-1	SAVPVSTDTQY
TRBJ2-6	TRBV27	ASNRERRVSGANVLT
TRBJ1-1	TRBV28	ASSFPPQGSDFTEAF
TRBJ2-6	TRBV7-2	ASGSLAGNSGANVLT
TRBJ2-5	TRBV7-3	ASSPSGGQGETQY
TRBJ2-2	TRBV7-9	ASSFGVAGTGELF
TRBJ2-1	TRBV6-1	ASSTDSGRQF
TRBJ1-1	TRBV28	ASSQGTYTEAF
TRBJ2-7	TRBV12-3/TRBV12-4	ASSPDRETYEQY
TRBJ2-6	TRBV6-1	ASRWSGGANVLT
TRBJ1-2	TRBV7-9	ASSLGVLGYT
TRBJ2-7	TRBV10-3	AISESTGVTDEQY
TRBJ2-7	TRBV6-2/TRBV6-3	ASSEDPGYYEQY
TRBJ2-1	TRBV13	ASSLGGGEQF
TRBJ1-4	TRBV29-1	SVAGGITNEKLF
TRBJ1-5	TRBV12-3/TRBV12-4	ASSFAGLNQPQH
TRBJ2-7	TRBV28	ASTTPKTVTYEQY
TRBJ1-5	TRBV28	ASSQGWWQPQH
TRBJ1-5	TRBV20-1	SALGTGGNQPQH
TRBJ1-2	TRBV20-1	SARVPDNYGYT
TRBJ1-4	TRBV28	ASSTGTRTPVGKLF
TRBJ2-6	TRBV29-1	SVGQGSGANVLT
TRBJ2-4	TRBV20-1	SARGRDGGQVIQY
TRBJ2-7	TRBV7-2	ASSLRGGREPYEQY
TRBJ2-7	TRBV6-1	ASSPAVPQEEQY
TRBJ2-7	TRBV29-1	SVAGGGSSGGSYEQY
TRBJ2-7	TRBV11-2	ASSLGGRRPYEQY
TRBJ1-5	TRBV28	ASSFWQADQPQH
TRBJ1-6	TRBV7-2	ASSLGTGVTSPLH
TRBJ1-1	TRBV29-1	SVMQNTEAF
TRBJ1-4	TRBV6-1	ARYRGMVEKLF
TRBJ2-7	TRBV6-5	ASSSPGLGHYEQY
TRBJ2-2	TRBV7-2	ASSSSGSYTGELF
TRBJ2-2	TRBV4-1	ASSRAPGQGASGGELF
TRBJ1-1	TRBV6-2/TRBV6-3	ASSYPEGLNTEAF
TRBJ2-1	TRBV6-1	ASSEETGDNEQF
TRBJ1-1	TRBV2	ASSGTGGRTEAF
TRBJ1-5	TRBV28	ASNYRDRRPQSNQPQH
TRBJ1-2	TRBV30	AWTAGGGYT
TRBJ1-4	TRBV7-9	ASSPTVDRAGEKLF
TRBJ1-2	TRBV12-3/TRBV12-4	ASSLGLAGAA
TRBJ2-2	TRBV7-2	ASSSYIGELF
TRBJ1-1	TRBV5-1	ASCVLGQGMNTEAF
TRBJ2-5	TRBV6-5	ASSYPWTVQETQY
TRBJ1-5	TRBV5-6	ASRLWGQGNQLQH
TRBJ2-5	TRBV2	ASSTLGPNF
TRBJ2-5	TRBV28	ASSQARDSVKETQY
TRBJ1-2	TRBV2	ASSPGTYYGYT
TRBJ1-1	TRBV13	ASSPRGGGKAEAF
TRBJ2-7	TRBV7-8	ASSSRTSASYEQY
TRBJ2-2	TRBV7-9	ASSKKGTGGRTGELF